This T cell receptor (beta chain) is drawn from a study of blood T cell repertoires in COVID-19. The CDR3 is made up of 14 amino acids. Germline V gene data show CDR1 as SGHRS and CDR2 as YFSETQ. V was shortened by 0 bases and J by 4 bases, with 10 bases between the two germline ends. Using immunoSEQ multiplex PCR, the repertoire was profiled, and TCRdb retains in-frame clones only, with some absent. In the table there are roughly 65,000 clones, 90% of which are singletons. Sequencing input: peripheral blood. The receptor was derived from a man in his 60s with acute or convalescent COVID-19. The chain links TRBV5-1 to TRBJ2-5; weak D call: TRBD1 (5 bases). The chain's CDR3 is CASSLEGFLETQYF. The CDR3 nucleotides read TGCGCCAGCAGCTTGGAGGGGTTTTTAGAGACCCAGTACTTC.